Sequencing of this T cell receptor beta chain was carried out in a study of blood T cells in healthy people across ages. Alongside a J-beta primer mix, a sample-barcoded 5' primer served in a second PCR lasting about 7 to 12 cycles. Each cDNA molecule carried a tag from a template-switch adaptor that contained 12 random nucleotides. MiXCR, applied by TCRdb to the 5' RACE reads, yields one record per CDR3 protein. The sample consists of 760,000 or so distinct CDR3 sequences, around a quarter of them appearing once. Every donor contributed 8 to 10 milliliters of peripheral blood by blood draw. A minimum of 7 million PBMCs was isolated per sample. Study outcomes and limitations: Observed TCR beta diversity per million T cells went down as age went up. This fall followed a roughly linear course with age.

V lost 4 bases and J lost 6, with 15 bases in between. Germline CDR1 reads DFQATT; CDR2 reads SNEGSKA (reference sequence). CDR3 size: 13 residues. As regards this clonotype: Antigen: not known.

These data were also filed under a second study, of T cells of mothers and their children.

Sequenced sample: blood. V is TRBV20-1 and J is TRBJ1-2, with a weak D call TRBD1 (5 bases). The origin of this receptor is a boy between 10 and 17 years old in good health. The CDR3 coding sequence is TGCAGTGCTACTCGGACAAACGATGATGGCTACACCTTC. Translation gives CSATRTNDDGYTF.